These T cell receptor beta chains were read from a single sample in a study of T cell responses to AZD1222 COVID-19 vaccine. Sequencing was performed with immunoSEQ multiplex PCR; in TCRdb, only in-frame clones are kept and a portion is missing. The sample holds 200,000 to 250,000 clones, roughly 94% seen once. The source material was peripheral blood, sampled 28 days after the second dose of the MenACWY control vaccine. The receptors shown here come from an adult who received the MenACWY meningococcal vaccine as a control. Each CDR3 is given with its conserved first and last residue. A D gene is named only where the DNA matches it firmly. Clone size is not always given. Where it is, it says once, few, many or a class for expanded clones.

D	V	size	J	DNA	CDR3
-	TRBV19	-	TRBJ1-2	TGTGCCAGTAGTATAGAAGGAGGGACCCTCGACTATGGCTACACCTTC	CASSIEGGTLDYGYTF
-	TRBV7-2	-	TRBJ2-1	TGTGCCAGCAGCTTAGACAGCTCGTCCTACAATGAGCAGTTCTTC	CASSLDSSSYNEQFF
-	TRBV7-9	-	TRBJ2-5	TGTGCCAGCAGCCCGCCTTGGTCTGGCCAAGAGACCCAGTACTTC	CASSPPWSGQETQYF
-	TRBV5-5	-	TRBJ2-7	TGTGCCAGCAGCTTACGTTCAGGGTTGGACTACGAGCAGTACTTC	CASSLRSGLDYEQYF
TRBD1	TRBV7-9	-	TRBJ1-3	TGTGCCAGCAGCTTTCCGGATCGGACAGGGGAAAAGTCTGGAAACACCATATATTTT	CASSFPDRTGEKSGNTIYF
-	TRBV28	-	TRBJ1-2	TGTGCCAGCAGTCCGGGCCTGCGTCATGGCTACACCTTC	CASSPGLRHGYTF
TRBD2	TRBV24-1	-	TRBJ2-1	TGTGCCACCAGTGATCAACGGACTAGCGCACCTAACAATGAGCAGTTCTTC	CATSDQRTSAPNNEQFF
-	TRBV3-1/TRBV3-2	-	TRBJ2-1	TGTGCCAGCAGTACCCAGTCGTTGAACAATGAGCAGTTCTTC	CASSTQSLNNEQFF
-	TRBV7-9	-	TRBJ2-2	TGTGCCAGCAGCCGCGGGGCCACCGGGGAGCTGTTTTTT	CASSRGATGELFF
-	TRBV5-1	once	TRBJ2-3	TGCGCCAGCAGCTTGGCTAGGCAGGGGATCACAGATACGCAGTATTTT	CASSLARQGITDTQYF
-	TRBV3-1/TRBV3-2	-	TRBJ1-2	TGTGCCAGCAGCCCCCTGGGACGGGGGCCTGGCTACACCTTC	CASSPLGRGPGYTF
-	TRBV30	-	TRBJ2-1	TGTGCCTGGCGTTTAACCGGGGGCTTGGAGCAGTTCTTC	CAWRLTGGLEQFF
TRBD1	TRBV19	-	TRBJ2-7	TGTGCCAGTAGTTCCGTTTCAGACAGGGACGAGCAGTACTTC	CASSSVSDRDEQYF
-	TRBV7-5	-	TRBJ1-2	TGTGTCAGAAGCAGTGACAGGGAACAAGCTAACTATGGCTACACCTTC	CVRSSDREQANYGYTF
-	TRBV6-1	-	TRBJ1-5	TGTGCCAGCAGTGAACTCGTCAGGCGAGGCAATCAGCCCCAGCATTTT	CASSELVRRGNQPQHF
-	TRBV2	-	TRBJ2-2	TGTGCCAGCAGAACTGTAGGGACAATACCCCGGGAGCTGTTTTTT	CASRTVGTIPRELFF
-	TRBV7-9	-	TRBJ2-7	TGTGCCAGCAGCTTAGGCGGGGGCAGGGCCTCGGAGGGGCAGTACTTC	CASSLGGGRASEGQYF
-	TRBV9	once	TRBJ2-1	TGTGCCAGCAGCGCCGAAGAGGGTCTCACTGAGCAGTTCTTC	CASSAEEGLTEQFF
TRBD2	TRBV27	-	TRBJ2-5	TGTGCCAGCAGTCCCGGACTAGCGGGGGGGCTGGAGACCCAGTACTTC	CASSPGLAGGLETQYF